Given below is one T cell receptor (beta chain) in context. The data were taken from a study of T cell changes during pregnancy in multiple sclerosis. Only in-frame clones appear in the TCRdb table, and some are missing; sequencing was by immunoSEQ multiplex PCR. In the table there are about 100,000 clones, 92% of which are singletons. V trimming: 1 base; J trimming: 2 bases; junction bases outside the gene matches: 3. The CDR3 spans 15 residues. Germline CDR1 SGHTS, CDR2 YDEGEE. The sequenced sample was peripheral blood, obtained after pregnancy. This chain connects TRBV5-8 to TRBJ2-1, with 7 bases fitting TRBD1. This TCR came from a female donor with multiple sclerosis, enrolled in a pregnancy study. Written as DNA, the CDR3 is TGTGCCAGCAGCTTGCGAGGGGGCGCCTACAATGAGCAGTTCTTC. This gives the protein CASSLRGGAYNEQFF.